These 4 T cell receptor beta chains were sequenced from one sample in a study of OX40 agonist ivuxolimab in advanced cancers. Libraries were prepared through the immunoSEQ multiplex PCR assay. TCRdb took this table from immuneACCESS and kept in-frame rearrangements with V and J called. Such tables lack part of the clones; where checked against another copy, unresolved V genes explain under half of the gap, and the rest is unexplained. This sample comprises around 66,000 clones, about four fifths of them detected only once. The top ten clonotypes cover 6.5% to 7.5% of the sample. The sample in question was CD4+ or CD8+ T cells sorted from blood, obtained in a trial of the OX40 agonist ivuxolimab. These TCRs come from an adult with an advanced solid tumor such as melanoma, head and neck, liver or kidney cancer.

V gene TRBV10-3 combines with J gene TRBJ1-1, with D perhaps matching TRBD1 (5 bases). The CDR3 covers 16 residues. Trimming cost V 10 bases and J 5 bases, with 26 bases left between them. Germline V lookup: CDR1 ENHRY, CDR2 SYGVKD. DNA for the CDR3: TGTGCCACCCAGGAAGGGCTGAAGGGGTTTGGTACTGAAGCTTTCTTT. Amino acid sequence: CATQEGLKGFGTEAFF.

The chain uses TRBV19 and TRBJ1-1, with a possible D match to TRBD1 (5 bases). CDR1 is LNHDA and CDR2 is SQIVND in the germline V gene (reference sequence). V lost 4 bases and J lost 1, with 10 bases in between. The CDR3 is 14 residues long. CDR3 bases: TGTGCCAGTAGTACAGGGAGGGGGAACACTGAAGCTTTCTTT. Its protein product is CASSTGRGNTEAFF.

This clone was detected only once. The chain links TRBV9 to TRBJ2-5; 7 bases map to TRBD2. J gave up 4 bases and V 0 bases, and 6 bases lay outside the gene matches. The CDR3 covers 15 residues. Germline V lookup: CDR1 SGDLS, CDR2 YYNGEE. The CDR3 spells CASSVEGRGTETQYF. In nucleotides, the CDR3 is TGTGCCAGCAGCGTAGAGGGGCGGGGGACAGAGACCCAGTACTTC.

V is TRBV9 and J is TRBJ2-1; 10 nucleotides agree with TRBD1. Germline CDR1 is SGDLS and CDR2 is YYNGEE. The CDR3 is 17 amino acids. V dropped 2 bases and J dropped 7; count of bases not matched to a gene: 12. The CDR3 spells CASSVLPGTGARNEQFF. The CDR3 DNA follows: TGTGCCAGCAGCGTTTTACCCGGGACAGGGGCAAGAAATGAGCAGTTCTTC.